This T cell receptor (beta chain) was found in a study of T cell responses to AZD1222 COVID-19 vaccine. CDR3 length: 12 residues. The V gene lost 1 base and the J gene lost 7 bases, with 7 bases spanning the gap. This clone was observed a handful of times. Produced via immunoSEQ multiplex PCR; TCRdb's table is partial and in-frame only. The data hold about 140,000 clones, with around 90% observed a single time. The source was peripheral blood, collected 28 days after the second AZD1222 dose. The TCR comes from an adult who received the AZD1222 COVID-19 vaccine. V is TRBV12-3 or TRBV12-4 and J is TRBJ1-2, with unresolved D. The CDR3: CASSLGVTGYTF. CDR3 bases: TGTGCCAGCAGTTTAGGGGTTACTGGCTACACCTTC.